This passage covers 8 T cell receptor beta chains from one sample sequenced in a study of OX40 agonist ivuxolimab in advanced cancers. The assay was immunoSEQ multiplex PCR, and TCRdb's table has in-frame clones only and misses some. This table has some 82,000 clones, roughly nine tenths appearing once. The sequencing here drew on CD4+ or CD8+ T cells sorted from blood, taken in a trial of the OX40 agonist ivuxolimab. These receptors all stem from an adult with an advanced solid tumor such as melanoma, head and neck, liver or kidney cancer.

CDR3 coding DNA: TGTGCCAGCTCACTATTAGGGGGCGGCACTGAAGCTTTCTTT. Translating it yields CASSLLGGGTEAFF. The chain has TRBV18 and TRBJ1-1, with 7 bases fitting TRBD1. Germline V gene lookup returns CDR1 KGHSH and CDR2 LQKENI. CDR3 size: 14 residues. The junction had 6 bases not matched to a gene; V was cut back by 4 bases and J by 4 bases.

The V call is TRBV11-1, the J call TRBJ2-2; D remains ambiguous. The V end lost 4 bases, the J end lost 6 bases, and 9 bases lay between the germline ends. This CDR3 contains 13 residues. Germline V gene data show CDR1 as SGHAT and CDR2 as FQDESV (reference sequence). The CDR3: CASSYRVAGELFF. The DNA of the CDR3 is TGTGCCAGCAGCTACCGGGTCGCCGGGGAGCTGTTTTTT. Full variable domain (rest looked up from reference TRBV11-1 and TRBJ2-2): EAEVAQSPRYKITEKSQAVAFWCDPISGHATLYWYRQILGQGPELLVQFQDESVVDDSQLPKDRFSAERLKGVDSTLKIQPAELGDSAMYLCASSYRVAGELFFGEGSRLTVL.

The chain uses TRBV28 and TRBJ1-5; 9 positions match TRBD1. The CDR3 totals 19 residues. V lost 2 bases, J lost 1 base, and 12 bases stayed unmatched. Germline V gene lookup returns CDR1 MDHEN and CDR2 SYDVKM. CDR3 coding DNA: TGTGCCAGCAGTTTACTCGGGACAGGGTTTTTAGTGAGCAATCAGCCCCAGCATTTT. As protein: CASSLLGTGFLVSNQPQHF.

Points on this clone: Other nucleotide sequences from this sample produce the same CDR3. The chain combines TRBV28 with TRBJ2-7; 10 positions match TRBD2. The CDR3 extends over 15 amino acids. Per germline, CDR1 MDHEN and CDR2 SYDVKM. With 4 bases clipped from V and 3 bases from J, the junction kept 6 bases outside the gene matches. CDR3 in amino acids: CASSSSSGRGYEQYF. CDR3 bases: TGTGCCAGCAGTTCGTCGAGCGGGAGGGGCTACGAGCAGTACTTC.

The chain recombines TRBV7-8 with TRBJ2-5, with D possibly TRBD1 on 6 matching bases. The V and J ends lost 3 bases and 8 bases respectively, with 10 bases between them. The CDR3 runs 12 residues. CDR1 and CDR2 from the germline V gene are SGHVS and FQNEAQ. DNA of the CDR3: TGTGCCAGCAGCTTGACAGGCTATACCCAGTACTTC. Protein: CASSLTGYTQYF.

The J gene is TRBJ2-7, the V gene TRBV21-1; the D call of TRBD2 is as the table states it, not checked on the DNA. TRBV21-1 is labeled a pseudogene. The CDR3 extends over 15 amino acids. The CDR3 loop reads CASSLKGEGSVEQYF. CDR3 DNA: TGTGCCAGCAGCTTAAAGGGGGAGGGATCGGTAGAGCAGTACTTC.

The chain carries TRBV5-5 and TRBJ2-7, with D perhaps TRBD2 (5 bases). CDR1 and CDR2 (germline): SGHKS, YYEKEE (reference sequence). This CDR3 is built from 15 residues. V gave up 0 bases and J gave up 6 bases, with 16 bases separating them. Here the CDR3 DNA reads TGTGCCAGCAGCTTGGACGGTGGGAGTCCCTCCGAGCAGTACTTC. Its translation: CASSLDGGSPSEQYF.

The genes are TRBV5-1 and TRBJ1-1; TRBD1 is a possible D gene (6 bases). V lost 0 bases to trimming and J lost 2 bases, with 11 bases between them. The CDR3 covers 15 residues. Germline CDR1 reads SGHRS; CDR2 reads YFSETQ. CDR3 region: CASSLESGANTEAFF. In nucleotides, the CDR3 is TGCGCCAGCAGCTTGGAATCGGGGGCAAACACTGAAGCTTTCTTT.